Listed below are T cell receptor beta chains from one sample, sequenced in a study of cytomegalovirus exposure and HLA in healthy donors. Sequencing was performed with immunoSEQ multiplex PCR; in TCRdb, only in-frame clones are kept and a portion is missing. This table holds some 80,000 clones. The sequencing input was PBMCs. All receptors come from a man in his forties or fifties in good health and CMV-seropositive. Both conserved end residues are part of each CDR3. The D gene is left open where the match is weak.

j_call: TRBJ1-2
v_call: TRBV15
d_call: .
cdr3_aa: CATSRDLIGGYTF
cdr3_nt: TGTGCCACCAGCAGAGATCTTATCGGGGGCTACACCTTC

j_call: TRBJ2-5
v_call: TRBV5-1
d_call: TRBD2
cdr3_aa: CASSFSGRAGETQYF
cdr3_nt: TGCGCCAGCAGCTTTAGCGGGAGGGCCGGGGAGACCCAGTACTTC

j_call: TRBJ1-2
v_call: TRBV11-2
d_call: TRBD1
cdr3_aa: CASREPGQGPYGYTF
cdr3_nt: TGTGCCAGCAGGGAGCCGGGACAGGGGCCTTATGGCTACACCTTC

j_call: TRBJ1-2
v_call: TRBV28
d_call: TRBD1
cdr3_aa: CASSLRDRADYTF
cdr3_nt: TGTGCCAGCAGTTTAAGGGACAGGGCGGACTACACCTTC

j_call: TRBJ1-1
v_call: TRBV18
d_call: .
cdr3_aa: CASSPFITGRANTEAFF
cdr3_nt: TGTGCCAGCTCACCGTTCATTACAGGGAGGGCGAACACTGAAGCTTTCTTT

j_call: TRBJ2-3
v_call: TRBV6-1
d_call: TRBD2
cdr3_aa: CASSGLRGEGTDTQYF
cdr3_nt: TGTGCCAGCAGTGGTCTACGGGGGGAAGGAACAGATACGCAGTATTTT

j_call: TRBJ2-6
v_call: TRBV13
d_call: TRBD2
cdr3_aa: CASSLRFMSGGSGANVLTF
cdr3_nt: TGTGCCAGCAGCTTACGTTTTATGTCGGGGGGATCTGGGGCCAACGTCCTGACTTTC

j_call: TRBJ2-3
v_call: TRBV7-2
d_call: .
cdr3_aa: CASSLGLAYVTDTQYF
cdr3_nt: TGTGCCAGCAGCCTAGGGCTAGCGTATGTCACAGATACGCAGTATTTT

j_call: TRBJ2-1
v_call: TRBV6-5
d_call: .
cdr3_aa: CASSYEPMSSYNEQFF
cdr3_nt: TGTGCCAGCAGTTACGAGCCTATGAGCTCCTACAATGAGCAGTTCTTC

j_call: TRBJ2-1
v_call: TRBV6-1
d_call: .
cdr3_aa: CASSLIQGAEQFF
cdr3_nt: TGTGCCAGCAGTCTAATACAGGGAGCTGAGCAGTTCTTC

j_call: TRBJ2-2
v_call: TRBV11-2
d_call: .
cdr3_aa: CASSSYTNTGELFF
cdr3_nt: TGTGCCAGCAGCTCCTATACGAACACCGGGGAGCTGTTTTTT

j_call: TRBJ2-7
v_call: TRBV4-1
d_call: TRBD2
cdr3_aa: CAIPHPGLAGGAGRNEQYF
cdr3_nt: TGCGCCATTCCCCACCCGGGACTAGCGGGAGGGGCTGGGAGGAACGAGCAGTACTTC

j_call: TRBJ2-2
v_call: TRBV9
d_call: TRBD1
cdr3_aa: CASSPWDRHTGELFF
cdr3_nt: TGTGCCAGCAGCCCCTGGGACAGACACACCGGGGAGCTGTTTTTT

j_call: TRBJ1-2
v_call: TRBV5-1
d_call: .
cdr3_aa: CASSEGQLGGYTF
cdr3_nt: TGCGCCAGCAGCGAAGGACAGCTCGGGGGCTACACCTTC

j_call: TRBJ1-1
v_call: TRBV19
d_call: .
cdr3_aa: CASSISRTQNTEAFF
cdr3_nt: TGTGCCAGTAGTATTTCCCGGACACAGAACACTGAAGCTTTCTTT

j_call: TRBJ1-6
v_call: TRBV12-5
d_call: .
cdr3_aa: CASGFAPSASPLHF
cdr3_nt: TGTGCTAGTGGTTTTGCCCCCTCTGCGTCACCCCTCCACTTT

j_call: TRBJ1-2
v_call: TRBV28
d_call: TRBD1
cdr3_aa: CASSRDRGTSGYTF
cdr3_nt: TGTGCCAGCAGCCGGGACAGGGGAACTTCTGGCTACACCTTC

j_call: TRBJ2-5
v_call: TRBV7-9
d_call: TRBD2
cdr3_aa: CASSLVGDSGAVQETQYF
cdr3_nt: TGTGCCAGCAGCTTAGTAGGGGATAGCGGGGCCGTACAAGAGACCCAGTACTTC

j_call: TRBJ2-3
v_call: TRBV7-3
d_call: TRBD2
cdr3_aa: CASSSTGGAQDTQYF
cdr3_nt: TGTGCCAGCAGCTCAACGGGAGGGGCACAAGATACGCAGTATTTT

j_call: TRBJ2-7
v_call: TRBV5-1
d_call: .
cdr3_aa: CASSLRQGRSYEQYF
cdr3_nt: TGCGCCAGCAGCTTGCGGCAGGGTCGCTCCTACGAGCAGTACTTC

j_call: TRBJ2-7
v_call: TRBV21-1
d_call: .
cdr3_aa: CASSSNRRTGKNEQYF
cdr3_nt: TGTGCCAGCAGCTCCAACCGCCGGACAGGGAAGAACGAGCAGTACTTC

j_call: TRBJ2-7
v_call: TRBV6-6
d_call: .
cdr3_aa: CASSYNRGGVRNEQYF
cdr3_nt: TGTGCCAGCAGTTACAATCGCGGAGGGGTGCGCAACGAGCAGTACTTC

j_call: TRBJ2-1
v_call: TRBV20-1
d_call: .
cdr3_aa: CSATAYNEQFF
cdr3_nt: TGCAGTGCCACGGCCTACAATGAGCAGTTCTTC

j_call: TRBJ1-2
v_call: TRBV5-4
d_call: TRBD1
cdr3_aa: CASSSGQGAAYGYTF
cdr3_nt: TGTGCCAGCAGCTCAGGACAGGGGGCCGCCTATGGCTACACCTTC

j_call: TRBJ1-2
v_call: TRBV6-4
d_call: .
cdr3_aa: CASSEDSNYGYTF
cdr3_nt: TGTGCCAGCAGTGAGGACAGTAACTATGGCTACACCTTC

j_call: TRBJ1-1
v_call: TRBV18
d_call: .
cdr3_aa: CASSPFQDTEAFF
cdr3_nt: TGTGCCAGCTCACCATTCCAGGACACTGAAGCTTTCTTT

j_call: TRBJ1-2
v_call: TRBV7-3
d_call: .
cdr3_aa: CASSPSMAGTGGYTF
cdr3_nt: TGTGCCAGCAGCCCCTCCATGGCGGGAACTGGGGGCTACACCTTC

j_call: TRBJ2-2
v_call: TRBV19
d_call: .
cdr3_aa: CASNNRGGTGELFF
cdr3_nt: TGTGCCAGTAATAACAGGGGAGGCACCGGGGAGCTGTTTTTT

j_call: TRBJ1-1
v_call: TRBV10-2
d_call: TRBD1
cdr3_aa: CASADRDVNTEAFF
cdr3_nt: TGCGCCAGTGCGGACAGGGATGTAAACACTGAAGCTTTCTTT

j_call: TRBJ2-2
v_call: TRBV18
d_call: TRBD2
cdr3_aa: CASSPGAGASSSGELFF
cdr3_nt: TGTGCCAGCTCACCCGGAGCGGGGGCCTCAAGTAGCGGGGAGCTGTTTTTT

j_call: TRBJ2-5
v_call: TRBV5-1
d_call: .
cdr3_aa: CASSTNGETQYF
cdr3_nt: TGCGCCAGCAGCACCAACGGGGAGACCCAGTACTTC

j_call: TRBJ2-3
v_call: TRBV19
d_call: .
cdr3_aa: CASSPGVTDTQYF
cdr3_nt: TGTGCCAGTAGTCCGGGGGTCACAGATACGCAGTATTTT

j_call: TRBJ2-1
v_call: TRBV19
d_call: TRBD1
cdr3_aa: CASRRDRGKHEQFF
cdr3_nt: TGTGCCAGCCGCCGGGACAGGGGTAAGCATGAGCAGTTCTTC

j_call: TRBJ2-3
v_call: TRBV7-7
d_call: TRBD2
cdr3_aa: CASSRFSGRGTDTQYF
cdr3_nt: TGTGCCAGCAGCCGCTTTAGCGGGAGGGGCACAGATACGCAGTATTTT

j_call: TRBJ1-2
v_call: TRBV5-1
d_call: TRBD1
cdr3_aa: CASSLEGQGNYGYTF
cdr3_nt: TGCGCCAGCAGCTTAGAGGGACAGGGGAACTATGGCTACACCTTC

j_call: TRBJ1-5
v_call: TRBV2
d_call: .
cdr3_aa: CASRYLINQPQHF
cdr3_nt: TGTGCCAGCCGATATCTAATTAATCAGCCCCAGCATTTT

j_call: TRBJ2-2
v_call: TRBV6-6
d_call: TRBD1
cdr3_aa: CASSSGTGGVGELFF
cdr3_nt: TGTGCCAGCAGTTCCGGGACAGGGGGAGTCGGGGAGCTGTTTTTT

j_call: TRBJ2-3
v_call: TRBV7-2
d_call: .
cdr3_aa: CASSRWGGFNTQYF
cdr3_nt: TGTGCCAGCAGTCGTTGGGGCGGCTTTAATACGCAGTATTTT

j_call: TRBJ2-1
v_call: TRBV6-4
d_call: TRBD2
cdr3_aa: CASSDSSSETSAEQFF
cdr3_nt: TGTGCCAGCAGTGACTCTAGCTCGGAAACTAGCGCTGAGCAGTTCTTC

j_call: TRBJ2-5
v_call: TRBV10-3
d_call: TRBD1
cdr3_aa: CAISGGRTGRETQYF
cdr3_nt: TGTGCCATCAGTGGGGGACGGACAGGGCGAGAGACCCAGTACTTC

j_call: TRBJ1-2
v_call: TRBV19
d_call: TRBD1
cdr3_aa: CASSIETGIGGYTF
cdr3_nt: TGTGCCAGTAGTATAGAGACAGGGATTGGTGGCTACACCTTC

j_call: TRBJ2-1
v_call: TRBV5-4
d_call: TRBD2
cdr3_aa: CASSLGGGSYNEQFF
cdr3_nt: TGTGCCAGCAGCTTGGGCGGGGGTTCCTACAATGAGCAGTTCTTC

j_call: TRBJ2-7
v_call: TRBV6-5
d_call: TRBD2
cdr3_aa: CASRGRLAGEQYF
cdr3_nt: TGTGCCAGCAGGGGCCGACTAGCGGGCGAGCAGTACTTC

j_call: TRBJ2-7
v_call: TRBV5-6
d_call: TRBD2
cdr3_aa: CASSLGGLAGVSEQYF
cdr3_nt: TGTGCCAGCAGCTTGGGGGGCCTAGCGGGAGTATCCGAGCAGTACTTC

j_call: TRBJ1-4
v_call: TRBV19
d_call: TRBD1
cdr3_aa: CASSIVFGQGADQLFF
cdr3_nt: TGTGCCAGTAGTATAGTATTTGGACAGGGGGCAGACCAACTGTTTTTT

j_call: TRBJ1-6
v_call: TRBV18
d_call: .
cdr3_aa: CASSPIDSNPPLHF
cdr3_nt: TGTGCCAGCTCACCAATAGATTCGAACCCACCCCTCCACTTT

j_call: TRBJ2-7
v_call: TRBV14
d_call: TRBD1
cdr3_aa: CASSLGTGISYEQYF
cdr3_nt: TGTGCCAGCAGCCTTGGGACAGGGATTTCCTACGAGCAGTACTTC

j_call: TRBJ1-1
v_call: TRBV7-2
d_call: .
cdr3_aa: CASSPSNTEAFF
cdr3_nt: TGTGCCAGCAGCCCAAGCAACACTGAAGCTTTCTTT

j_call: TRBJ2-4
v_call: TRBV7-2
d_call: TRBD2
cdr3_aa: CASSFPTGEGIQYF
cdr3_nt: TGTGCCAGCAGCTTCCCGACCGGGGAGGGCATTCAGTACTTC